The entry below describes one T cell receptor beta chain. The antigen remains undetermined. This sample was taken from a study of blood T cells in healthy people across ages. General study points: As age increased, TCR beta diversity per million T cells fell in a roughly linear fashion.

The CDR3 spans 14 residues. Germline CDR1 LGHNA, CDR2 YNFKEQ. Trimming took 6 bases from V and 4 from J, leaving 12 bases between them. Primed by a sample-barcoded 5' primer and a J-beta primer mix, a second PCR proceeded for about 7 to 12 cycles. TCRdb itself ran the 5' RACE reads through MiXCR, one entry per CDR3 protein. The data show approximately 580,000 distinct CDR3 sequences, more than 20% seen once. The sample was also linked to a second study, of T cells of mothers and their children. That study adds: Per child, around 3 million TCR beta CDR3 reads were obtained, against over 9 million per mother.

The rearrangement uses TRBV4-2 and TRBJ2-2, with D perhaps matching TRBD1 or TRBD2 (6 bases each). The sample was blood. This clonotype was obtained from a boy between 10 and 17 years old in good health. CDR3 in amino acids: CASRRRGVTGELFF. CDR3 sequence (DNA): TGTGCCAGCAGACGAAGGGGGGTCACCGGGGAGCTGTTTTTT.